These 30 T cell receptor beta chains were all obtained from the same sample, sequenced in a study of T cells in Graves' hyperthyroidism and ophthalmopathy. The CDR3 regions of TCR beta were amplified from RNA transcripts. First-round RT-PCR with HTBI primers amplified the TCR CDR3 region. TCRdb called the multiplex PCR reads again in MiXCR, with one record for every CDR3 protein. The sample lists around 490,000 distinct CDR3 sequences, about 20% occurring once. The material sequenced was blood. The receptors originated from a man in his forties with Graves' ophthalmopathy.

This CDR3 is CASSLSGTGVSPLHF. The CDR3 DNA is TGTGCCAGCAGCTTGAGCGGGACAGGGGTTTCACCCCTCCACTTT. This chain links TRBV5-6 with TRBJ1-6; 10 bases match TRBD1. Germline CDR1 reads SGHDT; CDR2 reads YYEEEE. The V segment lost 1 base and the J segment 9 bases; nucleotides outside the gene matches: 4. There are 15 residues in the CDR3.

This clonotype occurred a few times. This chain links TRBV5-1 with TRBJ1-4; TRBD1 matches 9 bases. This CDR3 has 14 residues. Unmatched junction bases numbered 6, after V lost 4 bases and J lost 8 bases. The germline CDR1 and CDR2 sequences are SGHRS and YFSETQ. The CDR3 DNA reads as TGCGCCAGCAGCGGGACAGGGTCCGGGGAAAAACTGTTTTTT. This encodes CASSGTGSGEKLFF.

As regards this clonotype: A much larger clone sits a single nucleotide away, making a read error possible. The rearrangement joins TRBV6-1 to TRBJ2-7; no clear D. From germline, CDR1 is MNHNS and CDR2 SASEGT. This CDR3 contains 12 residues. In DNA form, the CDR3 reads TGTGCCAGCAGTGAAGCTCGTGGCGAGCCGTACTTC. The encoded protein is CASSEARGEPYF.

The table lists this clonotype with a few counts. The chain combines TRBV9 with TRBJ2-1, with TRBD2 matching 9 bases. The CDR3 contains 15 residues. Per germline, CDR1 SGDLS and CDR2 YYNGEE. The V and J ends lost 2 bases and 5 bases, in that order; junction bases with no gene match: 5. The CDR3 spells CASSVTSGGNNEQFF. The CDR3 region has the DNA TGTGCCAGCAGCGTGACAAGCGGGGGGAACAATGAGCAGTTCTTC.

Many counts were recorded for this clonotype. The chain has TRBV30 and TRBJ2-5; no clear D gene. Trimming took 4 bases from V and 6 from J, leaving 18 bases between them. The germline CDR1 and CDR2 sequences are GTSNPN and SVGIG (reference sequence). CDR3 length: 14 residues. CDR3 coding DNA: TGTGCCTGGAATGGGTTAGGCCCTAGGAAGACCCAGTACTTC. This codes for CAWNGLGPRKTQYF. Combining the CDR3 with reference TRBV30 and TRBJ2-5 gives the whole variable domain SQTIHQWPATLVQPVGSPLSLECTVEGTSNPNLYWYRQAAGRGLQLLFYSVGIGQISSEVPQNLSASRPQDRQFILSSKKLLLSDSGFYLCAWNGLGPRKTQYFGPGTRLLVL.

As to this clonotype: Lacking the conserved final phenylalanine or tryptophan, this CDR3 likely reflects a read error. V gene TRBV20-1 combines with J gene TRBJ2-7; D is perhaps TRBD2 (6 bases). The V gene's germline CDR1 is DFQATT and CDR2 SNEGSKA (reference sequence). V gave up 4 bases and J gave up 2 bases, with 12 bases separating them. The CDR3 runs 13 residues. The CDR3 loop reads CSATGLQAYEQYL. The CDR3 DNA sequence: TGCAGTGCTACGGGACTCCAGGCCTACGAGCAGTACCTC.

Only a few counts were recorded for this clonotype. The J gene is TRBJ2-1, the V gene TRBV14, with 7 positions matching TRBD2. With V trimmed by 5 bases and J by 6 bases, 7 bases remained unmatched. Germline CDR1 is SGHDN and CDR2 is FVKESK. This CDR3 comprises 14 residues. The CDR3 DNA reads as TGTGCCAGCAGCTACCGGGACTACGTCAATGAGCAGTTCTTC. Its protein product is CASSYRDYVNEQFF.

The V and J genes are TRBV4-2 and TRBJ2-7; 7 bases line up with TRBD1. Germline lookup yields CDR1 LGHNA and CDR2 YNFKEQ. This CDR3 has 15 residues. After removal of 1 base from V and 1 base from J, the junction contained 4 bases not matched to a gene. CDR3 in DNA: TGTGCCAGCAGCCAAGGGACAGGTCCTTCCTACGAGCAGTACTTC. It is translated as CASSQGTGPSYEQYF.

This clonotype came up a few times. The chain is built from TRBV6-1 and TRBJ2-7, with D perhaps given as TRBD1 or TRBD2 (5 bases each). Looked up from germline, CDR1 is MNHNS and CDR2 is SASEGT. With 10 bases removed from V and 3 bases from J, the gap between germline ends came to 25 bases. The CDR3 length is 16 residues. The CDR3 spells CATLSQGVGSGYEQYF. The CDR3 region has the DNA TGTGCCACCCTCAGCCAGGGAGTGGGTTCGGGCTACGAGCAGTACTTC.

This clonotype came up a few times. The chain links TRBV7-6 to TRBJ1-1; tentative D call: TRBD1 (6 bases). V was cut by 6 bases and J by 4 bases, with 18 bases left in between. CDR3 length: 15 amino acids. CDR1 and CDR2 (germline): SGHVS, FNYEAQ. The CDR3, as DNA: TGTGCCAGCAGTCCCCTGCCAGGGGAGAGCACTGAAGCTTTCTTT. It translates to CASSPLPGESTEAFF.

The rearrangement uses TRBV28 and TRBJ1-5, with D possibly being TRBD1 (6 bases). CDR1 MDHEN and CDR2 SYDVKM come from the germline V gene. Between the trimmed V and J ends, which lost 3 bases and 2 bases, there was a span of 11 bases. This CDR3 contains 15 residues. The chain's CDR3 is CASSFRGSGNQPQHF. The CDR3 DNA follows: TGTGCCAGCAGTTTTAGGGGGTCGGGCAATCAGCCCCAGCATTTT.

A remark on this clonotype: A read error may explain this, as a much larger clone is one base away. CDR3: CASRIGGYEQYF. The CDR3 DNA reads TGCGCCAGCAGGATCGGAGGCTACGAGCAGTACTTC. The rearrangement uses TRBV5-1 and TRBJ2-7; possibly TRBD2 for D (5 bases). Germline V gene lookup returns CDR1 SGHRS and CDR2 YFSETQ. V gave up 5 bases and J gave up 3 bases, with 9 bases separating them. The CDR3 runs to 12 residues.

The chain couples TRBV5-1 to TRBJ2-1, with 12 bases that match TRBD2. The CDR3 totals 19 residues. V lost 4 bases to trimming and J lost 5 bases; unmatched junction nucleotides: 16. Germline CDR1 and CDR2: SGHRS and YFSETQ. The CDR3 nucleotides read TGCGCCAGCAGCCAAGCGACTAGCGGGGGAGTCCTAAATCACAATGAGCAGTTCTTC. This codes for CASSQATSGGVLNHNEQFF.

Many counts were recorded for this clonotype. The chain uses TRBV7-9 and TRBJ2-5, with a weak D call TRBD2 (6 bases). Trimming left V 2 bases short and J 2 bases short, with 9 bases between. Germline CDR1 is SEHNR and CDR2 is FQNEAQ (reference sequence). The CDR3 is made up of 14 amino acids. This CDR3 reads CASSLNGGQETQYF. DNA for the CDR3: TGTGCCAGCAGCTTAAACGGGGGTCAAGAGACCCAGTACTTC.

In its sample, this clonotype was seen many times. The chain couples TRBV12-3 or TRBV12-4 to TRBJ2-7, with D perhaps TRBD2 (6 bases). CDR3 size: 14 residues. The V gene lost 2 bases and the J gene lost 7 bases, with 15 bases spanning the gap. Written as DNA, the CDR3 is TGTGCCAGCAGTTTACGGCTGGGGGAGGAAGAGCAGTACTTC. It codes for CASSLRLGEEEQYF.

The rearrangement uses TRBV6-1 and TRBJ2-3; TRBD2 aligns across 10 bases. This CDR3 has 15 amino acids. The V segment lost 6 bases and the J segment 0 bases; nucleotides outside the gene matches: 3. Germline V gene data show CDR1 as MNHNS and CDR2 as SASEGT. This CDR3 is CASRPGLASTDTQYF. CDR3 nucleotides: TGTGCCAGCAGACCGGGACTAGCGAGCACAGATACGCAGTATTTT.

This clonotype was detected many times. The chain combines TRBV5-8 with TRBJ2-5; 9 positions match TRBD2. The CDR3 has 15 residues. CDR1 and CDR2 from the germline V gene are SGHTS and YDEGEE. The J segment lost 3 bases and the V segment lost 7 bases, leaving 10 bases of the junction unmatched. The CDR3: CASLLGASGEETQYF. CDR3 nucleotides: TGTGCCAGCCTTCTGGGAGCTAGCGGGGAAGAGACCCAGTACTTC.

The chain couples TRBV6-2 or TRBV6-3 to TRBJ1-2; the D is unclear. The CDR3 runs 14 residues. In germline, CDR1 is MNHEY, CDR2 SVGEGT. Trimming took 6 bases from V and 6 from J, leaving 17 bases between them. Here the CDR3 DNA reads TGTGCCAGCAGGGGAAACGGGGAACGGAATGGCTACACCTTC. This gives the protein CASRGNGERNGYTF.

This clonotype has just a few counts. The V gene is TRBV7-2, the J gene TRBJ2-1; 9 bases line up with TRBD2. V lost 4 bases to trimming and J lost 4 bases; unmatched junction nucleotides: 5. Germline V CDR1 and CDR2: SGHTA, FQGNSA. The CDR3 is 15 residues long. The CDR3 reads CASSSSSGDYNEQFF. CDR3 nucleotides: TGTGCCAGCAGCTCTTCTAGCGGGGATTACAATGAGCAGTTCTTC.

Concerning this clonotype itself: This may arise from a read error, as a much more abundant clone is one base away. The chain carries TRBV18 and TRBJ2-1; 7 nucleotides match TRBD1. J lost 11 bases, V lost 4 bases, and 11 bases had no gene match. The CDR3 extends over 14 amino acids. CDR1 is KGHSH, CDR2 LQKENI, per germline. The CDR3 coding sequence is TGTGCCAGCTCACAACAGGGGACCCTGTGGAAGCAGTTCTTC. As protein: CASSQQGTLWKQFF.

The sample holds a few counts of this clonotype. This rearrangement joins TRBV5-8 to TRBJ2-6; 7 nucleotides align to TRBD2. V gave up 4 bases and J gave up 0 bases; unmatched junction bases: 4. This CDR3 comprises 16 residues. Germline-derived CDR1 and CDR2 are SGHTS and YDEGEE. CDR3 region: CASSRTRTSGANVLTF. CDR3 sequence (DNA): TGTGCCAGCAGCCGGACTAGGACCTCTGGGGCCAACGTCCTGACTTTC.

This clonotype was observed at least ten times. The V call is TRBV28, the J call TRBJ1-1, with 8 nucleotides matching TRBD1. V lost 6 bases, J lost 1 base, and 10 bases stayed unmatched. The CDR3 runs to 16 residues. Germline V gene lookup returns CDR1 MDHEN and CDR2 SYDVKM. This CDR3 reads CASRVGGQDPNTEAFF. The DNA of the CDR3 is TGTGCCAGCAGAGTGGGGGGACAGGATCCGAACACTGAAGCTTTCTTT.

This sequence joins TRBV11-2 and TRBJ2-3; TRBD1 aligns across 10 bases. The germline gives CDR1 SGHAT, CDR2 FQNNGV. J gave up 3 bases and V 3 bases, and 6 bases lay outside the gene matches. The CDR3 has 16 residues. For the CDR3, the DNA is TGTGCCAGCAGCTTGAATTCGGGACAGGGGACAGATACGCAGTATTTT. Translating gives CASSLNSGQGTDTQYF.

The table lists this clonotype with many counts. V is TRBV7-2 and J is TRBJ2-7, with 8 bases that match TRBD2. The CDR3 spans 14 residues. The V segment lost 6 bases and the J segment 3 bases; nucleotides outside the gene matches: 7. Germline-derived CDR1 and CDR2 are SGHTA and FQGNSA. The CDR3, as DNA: TGTGCCAGCAGAACGGGACTAGGTCTCTACGAGCAGTACTTC. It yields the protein CASRTGLGLYEQYF.

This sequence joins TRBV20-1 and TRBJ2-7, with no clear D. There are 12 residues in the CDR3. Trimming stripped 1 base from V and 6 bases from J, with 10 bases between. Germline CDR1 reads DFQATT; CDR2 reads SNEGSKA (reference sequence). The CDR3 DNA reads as TGCAGTGCTAGAGCTCAATATGGCGAGCAGTACTTC. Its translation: CSARAQYGEQYF.

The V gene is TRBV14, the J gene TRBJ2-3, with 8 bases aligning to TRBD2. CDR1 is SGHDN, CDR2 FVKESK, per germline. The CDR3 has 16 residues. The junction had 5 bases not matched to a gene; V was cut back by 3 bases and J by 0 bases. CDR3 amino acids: CASSQVAGTSTDTQYF. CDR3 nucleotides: TGTGCCAGCAGCCAGGTAGCGGGGACTAGCACAGATACGCAGTATTTT. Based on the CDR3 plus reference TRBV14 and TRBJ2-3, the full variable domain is EAGVTQFPSHSVIEKGQTVTLRCDPISGHDNLYWYRRVMGKEIKFLLHFVKESKQDESGMPNNRFLAERTGGTYSTLKVQPAELEDSGVYFCASSQVAGTSTDTQYFGPGTRLTVL.

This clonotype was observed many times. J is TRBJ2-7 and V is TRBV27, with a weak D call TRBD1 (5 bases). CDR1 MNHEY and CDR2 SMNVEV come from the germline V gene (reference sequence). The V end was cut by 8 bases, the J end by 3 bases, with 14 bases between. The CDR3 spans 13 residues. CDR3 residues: CASYGHTHYEQYF. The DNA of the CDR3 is TGTGCCAGCTATGGACACACCCACTACGAGCAGTACTTC.

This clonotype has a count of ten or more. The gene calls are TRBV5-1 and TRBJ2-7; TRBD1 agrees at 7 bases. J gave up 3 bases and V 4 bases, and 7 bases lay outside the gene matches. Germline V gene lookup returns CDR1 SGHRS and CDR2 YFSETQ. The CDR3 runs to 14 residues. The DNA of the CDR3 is TGCGCCAGCAGCACCGGGACAGATCTCTACGAGCAGTACTTC. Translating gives CASSTGTDLYEQYF.

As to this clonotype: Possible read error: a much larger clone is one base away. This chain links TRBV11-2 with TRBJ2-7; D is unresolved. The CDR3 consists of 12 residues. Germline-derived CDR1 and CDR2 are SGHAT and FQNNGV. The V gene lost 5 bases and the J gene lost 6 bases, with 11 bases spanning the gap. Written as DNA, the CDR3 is TGTGCCAGCAGCACATGGTCGGGCGAGCAGTACTTC. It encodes CASSTWSGEQYF.

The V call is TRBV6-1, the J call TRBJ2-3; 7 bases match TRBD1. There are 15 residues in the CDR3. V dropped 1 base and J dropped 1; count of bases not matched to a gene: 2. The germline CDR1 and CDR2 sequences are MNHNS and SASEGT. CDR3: CASSEDGTGTDTQYF. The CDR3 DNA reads TGTGCCAGCAGTGAAGATGGGACAGGCACAGATACGCAGTATTTT.